What follows are 32 T cell receptor beta chains derived from one specimen sequenced in a study of T cell repertoires in cytomegalovirus infection. Via MiXCR, TCRdb re-called the reads, giving one row per CDR3 protein. The sample has about 320,000 distinct CDR3 sequences; roughly 9.5% are singletons. The sequenced sample consisted of PBMCs. These receptor sequences come from a human donor in good health (CMV status not recorded). Some clones in this sample may be carry-over from other donors' samples.

This clonotype was detected a few times. The chain combines TRBV10-3 with TRBJ1-2; TRBD1 aligns across 8 bases. V gave up 10 bases and J gave up 4 bases; unmatched junction bases: 17. CDR1 is ENHRY and CDR2 is SYGVKD in the germline V gene. This CDR3 contains 16 residues. The CDR3 coding sequence is TGTGCCACCGCAACAGGGGGGACGGGTGTTGGCTATGGCTACACCTTC. Translating it yields CATATGGTGVGYGYTF.

This clonotype turned up a few times. The J gene is TRBJ1-6, the V gene TRBV6-1; D is unresolved. The CDR3 sequence is 16 residues long. Germline values: CDR1 MNHNS, CDR2 SASEGT. Trimming left V 5 bases short and J 7 bases short, with 18 bases between. CDR3 in DNA: TGTGCCAGCAGTTTAGGCGCCCGTCTCACCAATTCACCCCTCCACTTT. Translating gives CASSLGARLTNSPLHF.

This chain joins TRBV4-2 and TRBJ2-1; perhaps TRBD2 as D (6 bases). Trimming left V 1 base short and J 10 bases short, with 17 bases between. Germline V lookup: CDR1 LGHNA, CDR2 YNFKEQ. The CDR3 contains 15 residues. The CDR3 sequence: CASSQVAATMWEQFF. The CDR3, as DNA: TGTGCCAGCAGCCAAGTAGCGGCGACAATGTGGGAGCAGTTCTTC.

V gene TRBV4-2 combines with J gene TRBJ2-7; TRBD2 matches at 7 bases. J gave up 6 bases and V 1 base, and 12 bases lay outside the gene matches. CDR3 length equals 16 residues. Germline V gene sequence: CDR1 LGHNA, CDR2 YNFKEQ. CDR3 sequence: CASSQGGRAGVGEQYF. CDR3 DNA sequence: TGTGCCAGCAGCCAAGGAGGTAGGGCGGGAGTTGGCGAGCAGTACTTC.

The chain employs TRBV3-1 and TRBJ2-2; 9 nucleotides match TRBD1. The CDR3 runs to 14 residues. Germline V gives CDR1 LGHDT, CDR2 YNNKEL (reference sequence). The V and J ends lost 6 bases and 7 bases, in that order; junction bases with no gene match: 6. The DNA for the CDR3 is TGTGCCAGCAGTCGACAGGGGGGAAACGGGGAGCTGTTTTTT. Its translation: CASSRQGGNGELFF.

The chain joins TRBV7-2 to TRBJ2-7, with D possibly matching TRBD2 (7 bases). The ends were cut back, 1 base at V and 2 bases at J, with 9 bases in the middle. This CDR3 contains 14 residues. Germline loops: CDR1 SGHTA, CDR2 FQGNSA. The CDR3: CASSLGEGAYEQYF. The CDR3 nucleotides read TGTGCCAGCAGCTTAGGGGAGGGGGCCTACGAGCAGTACTTC.

About this clonotype: The junction departs from germline at one end; a sequencing error may be responsible. J is TRBJ1-3 and V is TRBV7-9; D remains ambiguous. Germline V gives CDR1 SEHNR, CDR2 FQNEAQ (reference sequence). The CDR3 covers 15 residues. The CDR3 DNA reads as TGTGCCAGCACCTTAGATGGGAGGTCTGGAAACACCATATATTTT. It is translated as CASTLDGRSGNTIYF.

This clonotype was counted only a few times. The chain is built from TRBV7-9 and TRBJ1-5, with TRBD1 identical over 10 bases. The ends lost 1 base at V and 8 bases at J; junction bases unmatched: 2. This CDR3 comprises 14 residues. Germline lookup yields CDR1 SEHNR and CDR2 FQNEAQ (reference sequence). The CDR3 nucleotides are TGTGCCAGCAGCTTAGAGGGGACAGGGGAGCCCCAGCATTTT. Protein sequence: CASSLEGTGEPQHF.

This clonotype was picked up a small number of times. The CDR3 is CATSGWGQGDPNQPQHF. For the CDR3, the DNA is TGTGCCACCAGTGGATGGGGACAGGGGGACCCTAATCAGCCCCAGCATTTT. The V gene is TRBV24-1, the J gene TRBJ1-5; the match to TRBD1 covers 11 bases. V lost 5 bases, J lost 4 bases, and 9 bases stayed unmatched. This CDR3 is built from 17 residues. Germline V gene lookup returns CDR1 KGHDR and CDR2 SFDVKD.

The V and J genes are TRBV6-2 or TRBV6-3 and TRBJ2-5, with D perhaps matching TRBD1 or TRBD2 (5 bases each). The CDR3 consists of 15 residues. Trimming pared 5 bases from V and 5 bases from J, leaving 18 bases between. Germline CDR1 and CDR2: MNHEY and SVGEGT. The CDR3 protein is CASSLAGTPFETQYF. For the CDR3, the DNA is TGTGCCAGCAGTCTTGCCGGGACGCCCTTTGAGACCCAGTACTTC.

There are many counts of this clonotype. The CDR3 here is CSARGGDSLAKNIQYF. The CDR3 DNA is TGCAGTGCTAGAGGGGGGGACAGTCTAGCCAAAAACATTCAGTACTTC. The V gene is TRBV20-1, the J gene TRBJ2-4; weak D call: TRBD1 (7 bases). Trimming stripped 1 base from V and 0 bases from J, with 13 bases between. CDR3 size: 16 residues. Germline CDR1 and CDR2: DFQATT and SNEGSKA (reference sequence).

This clonotype came up once. This chain links TRBV7-2 with TRBJ2-5, with D unresolved. Between the trimmed V and J ends, which lost 5 bases and 4 bases, there was a span of 20 bases. Per germline, CDR1 SGHTA and CDR2 FQGNSA. The CDR3 is 16 residues long. DNA for the CDR3: TGTGCCAGCAGCCGCGGACCTTCGGCCCTAAGAGAGACCCAGTACTTC. As protein: CASSRGPSALRETQYF.

This clonotype has at least ten counts. This sequence joins TRBV7-8 and TRBJ2-7; TRBD2 aligns across 12 bases. The length of the CDR3 is 15 residues. V shed 5 bases, J shed 4 bases, and the junction held 6 bases outside the gene matches. Germline CDR1 is SGHVS and CDR2 is FQNEAQ. For the CDR3, the DNA is TGTGCCAGCAGCATGACTAGCGGGAGTTCGTACGAGCAGTACTTC. This gives the protein CASSMTSGSSYEQYF.

This clonotype was observed a handful of times. The genes are TRBV7-8 and TRBJ2-2; D is unclear. V shed 7 bases and J shed 1 base, with 7 bases lying between them. The CDR3 contains 13 residues. Germline CDR1 SGHVS, CDR2 FQNEAQ. DNA of the CDR3: TGTGCCAGCATCTTTCAGAACACCGGGGAGCTGTTTTTT. It yields the protein CASIFQNTGELFF. The whole variable domain, remainder taken from reference TRBV7-8 and TRBJ2-2, is GAGVSQSPRYKVAKRGQDVALRCDPISGHVSLFWYQQALGQGPEFLTYFQNEAQLDKSGLPSDRFFAERPEGSVSTLKIQRTQQEDSAVYLCASIFQNTGELFFGEGSRLTVL.

This clonotype was observed at least ten times. The chain joins TRBV20-1 to TRBJ1-1, with D possibly matching TRBD1 (5 bases). The CDR3 runs to 14 residues. Germline values: CDR1 DFQATT, CDR2 SNEGSKA (reference sequence). V dropped 0 bases and J dropped 3 bases, with 11 bases sitting between them. The CDR3 spells CSARDPRGDTEAFF. The CDR3 DNA follows: TGCAGTGCTAGAGATCCGCGGGGGGACACTGAAGCTTTCTTT.

This clonotype has a handful of counts. This chain links TRBV7-8 with TRBJ2-2, with TRBD1 matching 9 bases. This CDR3 contains 16 residues. V was pared by 5 bases and J by 7 bases, with 11 bases of the junction left unmatched. The germline V gene has CDR1 SGHVS and CDR2 FQNEAQ. CDR3 region: CASSLRTGALGGELFF. In nucleotides, the CDR3 is TGTGCCAGCAGCCTTCGGACAGGGGCTTTGGGCGGGGAGCTGTTTTTT.

In its sample, this clonotype was seen many times. V usage is TRBV28 and J usage is TRBJ1-2; D gene ambiguous. The CDR3 has 13 residues. V lost 6 bases and J 4 bases, leaving 12 bases between the germline ends. CDR1 is MDHEN, CDR2 SYDVKM, per germline. The CDR3 nucleotides read TGTGCCAGCAGGAACGACCTCCGCTATGGCTACACCTTC. Translation: CASRNDLRYGYTF.

This clonotype was recorded a few times. This chain uses TRBV7-2 with TRBJ1-1; D unresolved. Germline CDR1 and CDR2: SGHTA and FQGNSA. V was shortened by 4 bases and J by 0 bases, with 9 bases between the two germline ends. The CDR3 covers 14 residues. CDR3 sequence reads: CASSSNTVNTEAFF. In DNA, the CDR3 is TGTGCCAGCAGCTCAAATACAGTGAACACTGAAGCTTTCTTT.

In its sample, this clonotype was seen a few times. The rearrangement uses TRBV20-1 and TRBJ1-4, with D possibly being TRBD1 (5 bases). The CDR3 totals 16 residues. The V and J ends lost 0 bases and 5 bases respectively, with 16 bases between them. CDR1 is DFQATT and CDR2 is SNEGSKA in the germline V gene (reference sequence). The CDR3 nucleotides read TGCAGTGCTAGAGACGGGGAGGGCTACAGGAATGAAAAACTGTTTTTT. Its protein product is CSARDGEGYRNEKLFF.

The V call is TRBV19, the J call TRBJ2-2; D is unclear. CDR1 is LNHDA and CDR2 is SQIVND in the germline V gene (reference sequence). The V end lost 0 bases, the J end lost 4 bases, and 12 bases lay between the germline ends. This CDR3 has 16 amino acids. The CDR3 loop reads CASSIDLATRTGELFF. CDR3 DNA: TGTGCCAGTAGTATAGATCTGGCTACTCGCACCGGGGAGCTGTTTTTT.

This clonotype appeared a few times. The chain carries TRBV19 and TRBJ1-6; 8 nucleotides agree with TRBD1. J lost 10 bases, V lost 3 bases, and 5 bases had no gene match. The germline V gene encodes CDR1 LNHDA and CDR2 SQIVND (reference sequence). This CDR3 spans 14 amino acids. CDR3 amino acids: CASSIQGAASPLHF. DNA for the CDR3: TGTGCCAGTAGTATTCAGGGGGCGGCCTCACCCCTCCACTTT.

This clonotype was detected a few times. This chain uses TRBV7-8 with TRBJ1-3, with TRBD1 identical over 10 bases. Germline V gives CDR1 SGHVS, CDR2 FQNEAQ. This CDR3 contains 18 residues. Losses at the gene ends were 2 bases for V and 2 bases for J; bases not matched to a gene: 9. CDR3 sequence (DNA): TGTGCCAGCAGCTTACGGAGGGACAGGGGAGGGCCTGGAAACACCATATATTTT. Translating it yields CASSLRRDRGGPGNTIYF.

This clonotype has at least ten counts. The chain has TRBV7-2 and TRBJ1-1; D is perhaps TRBD1 (5 bases). This CDR3 is built from 17 residues. Germline V lookup: CDR1 SGHTA, CDR2 FQGNSA. Trimming removed 1 base at V and 4 bases at J, with 19 bases between. The CDR3: CASSLVGTQTRTTEAFF. DNA of the CDR3: TGTGCCAGCAGCTTAGTAGGGACTCAAACCCGGACCACTGAAGCTTTCTTT.

V gene TRBV7-2 combines with J gene TRBJ1-2, with 8 bases fitting TRBD1. V shed 4 bases, J shed 3 bases, and the junction held 7 bases outside the gene matches. The CDR3 extends over 15 amino acids. Germline-derived CDR1 and CDR2 are SGHTA and FQGNSA. CDR3 residues: CASSSDRGSYYGYTF. The CDR3 DNA is TGTGCCAGCAGCTCTGACAGGGGTTCCTACTATGGCTACACCTTC.

Concerning this clonotype itself: This may arise from a read error, as a much more abundant clone is one base away. J is TRBJ2-5 and V is TRBV7-2; 7 bases line up with TRBD2. CDR3 length: 16 residues. CDR1 and CDR2 from the germline V gene are SGHTA and FQGNSA. V was pared by 1 base and J by 3 bases, with 8 bases of the junction left unmatched. CDR3 DNA: TGTGCCAGCAGCTTAGGGTTGTGGGACTATAAAGAGACCCAGTACTTC. Encoded protein: CASSLGLWDYKETQYF.

The genes are TRBV28 and TRBJ2-7; D is possibly TRBD2 (5 bases). Germline CDR1 reads MDHEN; CDR2 reads SYDVKM. The CDR3 loop spans 13 amino acids. The V and J ends lost 2 bases and 6 bases respectively, with 11 bases between them. As DNA, the CDR3 is TGTGCCAGCAGTTTACCGCGAGGGATCGAGCAGTACTTC. It is translated as CASSLPRGIEQYF.

This clonotype was seen many times. The chain recombines TRBV28 with TRBJ1-5; D is undetermined. Per germline, CDR1 MDHEN and CDR2 SYDVKM. This CDR3 is 17 amino acids long. The V end lost 2 bases, the J end lost 6 bases, and 20 bases lay between the germline ends. CDR3 in amino acids: CASSLPTGRPRVQPQHF. The CDR3, as DNA: TGTGCCAGCAGTTTACCCACGGGCAGGCCCCGCGTTCAGCCCCAGCATTTT. Full variable domain (remainder filled in from reference TRBV28 and TRBJ1-5): DVKVTQSSRYLVKRTGEKVFLECVQDMDHENMFWYRQDPGLGLRLIYFSYDVKMKEKGDIPEGYSVSREKKERFSLILESASTNQTSMYLCASSLPTGRPRVQPQHFGDGTRLSIL.

This clonotype came up many times. V usage is TRBV7-2 and J usage is TRBJ2-5; D possibly corresponds to TRBD2 (5 bases). The V end lost 1 base, the J end lost 1 base, and 7 bases lay between the germline ends. This CDR3 region has 14 residues. From germline, CDR1 is SGHTA and CDR2 FQGNSA. CDR3 residues: CASSLGSGQETQYF. CDR3 DNA: TGTGCCAGCAGCTTAGGAAGCGGCCAAGAGACCCAGTACTTC.

This clonotype was counted only a few times. This rearrangement joins TRBV7-2 to TRBJ2-7; TRBD2 agrees at 9 bases. Germline-derived CDR1 and CDR2 are SGHTA and FQGNSA. Germline trimming cut 4 bases from V and 2 bases from J; bases unmatched to any gene: 6. The CDR3 contains 15 residues. CDR3 sequence reads: CASSSQGGRAYEQYF. The CDR3 DNA reads as TGTGCCAGCAGCTCCCAGGGCGGGAGGGCCTACGAGCAGTACTTC.

This clonotype was observed a handful of times. The rearrangement uses TRBV27 and TRBJ2-5; D remains unclear. CDR1 is MNHEY and CDR2 is SMNVEV in the germline V gene (reference sequence). The CDR3 extends over 15 amino acids. Trimming cost V 5 bases and J 2 bases, with 15 bases left between them. This CDR3 reads CASSPEKGGQETQYF. DNA for the CDR3: TGTGCCAGCAGTCCAGAGAAGGGTGGACAAGAGACCCAGTACTTC.

This clonotype has a handful of counts. This chain joins TRBV20-1 and TRBJ2-5, with 7 positions matching TRBD2. Germline CDR1 is DFQATT and CDR2 is SNEGSKA (reference sequence). The V segment lost 0 bases and the J segment 5 bases; nucleotides outside the gene matches: 9. The CDR3 extends over 15 amino acids. The CDR3 reads CSARDLGGAEETQYF. CDR3 coding DNA: TGCAGTGCTAGAGATTTGGGAGGGGCTGAGGAGACCCAGTACTTC.

This clonotype was counted many times. The chain carries TRBV6-1 and TRBJ2-7; D remains ambiguous. Germline V gene data show CDR1 as MNHNS and CDR2 as SASEGT. CDR3 length: 10 amino acids. Trimming cost V 3 bases and J 3 bases, with 0 bases left between them. CDR3 amino acids: CASSDYEQYF. The CDR3 DNA reads as TGTGCCAGCAGTGACTACGAGCAGTACTTC.